Shown below are 18 T cell receptor beta chains from a single sample sequenced in a study of OX40 agonist ivuxolimab in advanced cancers. Libraries were prepared by immunoSEQ multiplex PCR; TCRdb keeps only in-frame clonotypes and omits some of them. The data contain 30,000 to 40,000 clones, 75% to 85% of them singletons. Material: CD4+ or CD8+ T cells sorted from blood, obtained in a trial of the OX40 agonist ivuxolimab. These receptors came from an adult with an advanced solid tumor such as melanoma, head and neck, liver or kidney cancer.

J is TRBJ2-1 and V is TRBV7-9, with D maybe TRBD2 (8 bases). Germline CDR1 is SEHNR and CDR2 is FQNEAQ (reference sequence). Trimming removed 5 bases at V and 9 bases at J, with 20 bases between. This CDR3 has 15 amino acids. The CDR3 nucleotides read TGTGCCAGCAGCCATAGCGGGAAAGGGGGCAGTGAGCAGTTCTTC. Its translation: CASSHSGKGGSEQFF.

The chain joins TRBV30 to TRBJ2-3, with D unclear. V lost 0 bases and J lost 5, with 6 bases in between. Germline V gene lookup returns CDR1 GTSNPN and CDR2 SVGIG (reference sequence). The CDR3 extends over 12 amino acids. The chain's CDR3 is CAWSVLGDTQYF. For the CDR3, the DNA is TGTGCCTGGAGTGTATTAGGAGATACGCAGTATTTT.

V usage is TRBV27 and J usage is TRBJ2-5, with D maybe TRBD2 (5 bases). V was trimmed by 5 bases and J by 5 bases, leaving 18 bases between them. CDR1 and CDR2 from the germline V gene are MNHEY and SMNVEV (reference sequence). This CDR3 comprises 15 residues. The CDR3 sequence: CASSVAGGAGETQYF. CDR3 DNA sequence: TGTGCCAGCAGTGTGGCTGGAGGTGCTGGGGAGACCCAGTACTTC.

This chain uses TRBV7-2 with TRBJ1-1; D may be TRBD1 (5 bases). Germline V gene sequence: CDR1 SGHTA, CDR2 FQGNSA. The CDR3 spans 16 residues. Trimming cost V 4 bases and J 4 bases, with 19 bases left between them. DNA of the CDR3: TGTGCCAGCAGCTCGCGTGGGGGGGTATGGGCCACTGAAGCTTTCTTT. This encodes CASSSRGGVWATEAFF.

The chain couples TRBV6-5 to TRBJ2-6; TRBD2 is a possible D gene (5 bases). Germline CDR1 reads MNHEY; CDR2 reads SVGAGI. This CDR3 is built from 16 residues. V was pared by 2 bases and J by 1 base, with 9 bases between. Written as DNA, the CDR3 is TGTGCCAGCAGTTACGGCGGGTTTTCTGGGGCCAACGTCCTGACTTTC. It specifies CASSYGGFSGANVLTF.

The chain carries TRBV18 and TRBJ1-5; 9 nucleotides align to TRBD1. Unmatched junction bases numbered 6, after V lost 3 bases and J lost 6 bases. The CDR3 contains 15 residues. The V gene's germline CDR1 is KGHSH and CDR2 LQKENI. CDR3 in DNA: TGTGCCAGCTCACCGACCTCGGGACAGGGTCAGCCCCAGCATTTT. This translates into CASSPTSGQGQPQHF.

This clone was seen a few times. V is TRBV29-1 and J is TRBJ1-2, with TRBD1 as a possible D gene (5 bases). The CDR3 is 12 amino acids. Germline CDR1 and CDR2: SQVTM and ANQGSEA. Deletions cut 7 bases from V and 1 base from J, with 10 bases between. CDR3 in DNA: TGCAGCGCGTGGCAGGGTAACTATGGCTACACCTTC. Protein: CSAWQGNYGYTF. The variable domain in full, completed from reference TRBV29-1 and TRBJ1-2, reads SAVISQKPSRDICQRGTSLTIQCQVDSQVTMMFWYRQQPGQSLTLIATANQGSEATYESGFVIDKFPISRPNLTFSTLTVSNMSPEDSSIYLCSAWQGNYGYTFGSGTRLTVV.

This clone was seen a few times. The chain is built from TRBV6-5 and TRBJ1-1, with 9 bases aligning to TRBD1. The CDR3 is made up of 13 amino acids. J was trimmed by 8 bases and V by 6 bases; bases with no gene match: 7. Germline V gene lookup returns CDR1 MNHEY and CDR2 SVGAGI. CDR3 in amino acids: CASRRRTGAEAFF. The CDR3 DNA reads as TGTGCCAGCAGACGGCGGACAGGGGCCGAAGCTTTCTTT.

The J gene is TRBJ1-6, the V gene TRBV6-5; 8 bases align to TRBD1. Per germline, CDR1 MNHEY and CDR2 SVGAGI. V lost 10 bases to trimming and J lost 9 bases; unmatched junction nucleotides: 14. The CDR3 is made up of 15 amino acids. CDR3: CATDRGKTNGSPLHF. The CDR3 DNA reads TGTGCCACCGACAGGGGAAAGACTAACGGTTCACCCCTCCACTTT.

This chain connects TRBV14 to TRBJ2-3; weak D call: TRBD2 (6 bases). V lost 3 bases and J lost 8, with 15 bases in between. The CDR3 runs 14 residues. Germline-derived CDR1 and CDR2 are SGHDN and FVKESK. The CDR3 sequence: CASSQGTLRITQYF. In DNA form, the CDR3 reads TGTGCCAGCAGCCAGGGGACTCTTAGAATTACGCAGTATTTT. Combining the CDR3 with reference TRBV14 and TRBJ2-3 gives the whole variable domain EAGVTQFPSHSVIEKGQTVTLRCDPISGHDNLYWYRRVMGKEIKFLLHFVKESKQDESGMPNNRFLAERTGGTYSTLKVQPAELEDSGVYFCASSQGTLRITQYFGPGTRLTVL.

The V gene is TRBV4-2, the J gene TRBJ1-6; no reliable D call. The V and J ends lost 4 bases and 7 bases respectively, with 14 bases between them. The V gene's germline CDR1 is LGHNA and CDR2 YNFKEQ. CDR3 size: 15 residues. CDR3 coding DNA: TGTGCCAGCAGCCCCCGACCAGACAAGAATTCACCCCTCCACTTT. Protein: CASSPRPDKNSPLHF.

V is TRBV7-9 and J is TRBJ1-2; 8 bases are a match to TRBD1. J lost 6 bases, V lost 5 bases, and 5 bases had no gene match. Germline CDR1 reads SEHNR; CDR2 reads FQNEAQ (reference sequence). The CDR3 extends over 13 amino acids. The CDR3 region is CASSIGQGHGYTF. The CDR3 bases are TGTGCCAGCAGCATAGGACAGGGTCATGGCTACACCTTC.

This clone was observed a handful of times. The V and J genes are TRBV6-1 and TRBJ1-5; D gene unclear. CDR1 is MNHNS, CDR2 SASEGT, per germline. There are 10 residues in the CDR3. The V and J ends lost 4 bases and 8 bases respectively, with 3 bases between them. The CDR3 coding sequence is TGTGCCAGCAGTGTTAAGCCCCAGCATTTT. It encodes CASSVKPQHF.

The genes are TRBV9 and TRBJ1-2, with D perhaps matching TRBD1 (6 bases). Germline V gene lookup returns CDR1 SGDLS and CDR2 YYNGEE. The V and J ends lost 4 bases and 11 bases respectively, with 18 bases between them. CDR3 length: 13 amino acids. Written as DNA, the CDR3 is TGTGCCAGCAGCTCCTCGTACAGGGCCGGTTACACCTTC. Encoded protein: CASSSSYRAGYTF.

The V call is TRBV5-4, the J call TRBJ2-7; D is ambiguous. V lost 1 base, J lost 5 bases, and 19 bases lay in between. CDR3 length: 16 amino acids. CDR1 is SGHNT and CDR2 is YYREEE in the germline V gene (reference sequence). In nucleotides, the CDR3 is TGTGCCAGCAGCTTGATTCCGTCCAAAGCAGAGGACGAGCAGTACTTC. It yields the protein CASSLIPSKAEDEQYF.

J is TRBJ1-1 and V is TRBV7-2; no reliable D call. The germline CDR1 and CDR2 sequences are SGHTA and FQGNSA. Trimming removed 5 bases from V and 1 base from J, with 8 bases in between. The CDR3 runs to 13 residues. The CDR3 DNA follows: TGTGCCAGCAGCCCCAGAAAGAACACTGAAGCTTTCTTT. Its protein product is CASSPRKNTEAFF.

This chain joins TRBV13 and TRBJ2-3, with 8 nucleotides matching TRBD2. V trimming: 5 bases; J trimming: 2 bases; junction bases outside the gene matches: 15. The CDR3 extends over 18 amino acids. Germline CDR1 is PRHDT and CDR2 is FYEKMQ (reference sequence). CDR3 sequence (DNA): TGTGCCAGCAGCCCGGGACTAGGGGGTCTGCGTTACACAGATACGCAGTATTTT. The encoded protein is CASSPGLGGLRYTDTQYF. Variable domain in full (rest from reference TRBV13 and TRBJ2-3): AAGVIQSPRHLIKEKRETATLKCYPIPRHDTVYWYQQGPGQDPQFLISFYEKMQSDKGSIPDRFSAQQFSDYHSELNMSSLELGDSALYFCASSPGLGGLRYTDTQYFGPGTRLTVL.

The V and J genes are TRBV5-6 and TRBJ2-7; TRBD2 is a possible D gene (7 bases). The length of the CDR3 is 18 residues. V was pared by 1 base and J by 2 bases, with 22 bases between. Looked up from germline, CDR1 is SGHDT and CDR2 is YYEEEE. The CDR3 region is CASSLSTWGGGYPYEQYF. For the CDR3, the DNA is TGTGCCAGCAGCTTGAGTACGTGGGGAGGGGGATACCCCTACGAGCAGTACTTC.